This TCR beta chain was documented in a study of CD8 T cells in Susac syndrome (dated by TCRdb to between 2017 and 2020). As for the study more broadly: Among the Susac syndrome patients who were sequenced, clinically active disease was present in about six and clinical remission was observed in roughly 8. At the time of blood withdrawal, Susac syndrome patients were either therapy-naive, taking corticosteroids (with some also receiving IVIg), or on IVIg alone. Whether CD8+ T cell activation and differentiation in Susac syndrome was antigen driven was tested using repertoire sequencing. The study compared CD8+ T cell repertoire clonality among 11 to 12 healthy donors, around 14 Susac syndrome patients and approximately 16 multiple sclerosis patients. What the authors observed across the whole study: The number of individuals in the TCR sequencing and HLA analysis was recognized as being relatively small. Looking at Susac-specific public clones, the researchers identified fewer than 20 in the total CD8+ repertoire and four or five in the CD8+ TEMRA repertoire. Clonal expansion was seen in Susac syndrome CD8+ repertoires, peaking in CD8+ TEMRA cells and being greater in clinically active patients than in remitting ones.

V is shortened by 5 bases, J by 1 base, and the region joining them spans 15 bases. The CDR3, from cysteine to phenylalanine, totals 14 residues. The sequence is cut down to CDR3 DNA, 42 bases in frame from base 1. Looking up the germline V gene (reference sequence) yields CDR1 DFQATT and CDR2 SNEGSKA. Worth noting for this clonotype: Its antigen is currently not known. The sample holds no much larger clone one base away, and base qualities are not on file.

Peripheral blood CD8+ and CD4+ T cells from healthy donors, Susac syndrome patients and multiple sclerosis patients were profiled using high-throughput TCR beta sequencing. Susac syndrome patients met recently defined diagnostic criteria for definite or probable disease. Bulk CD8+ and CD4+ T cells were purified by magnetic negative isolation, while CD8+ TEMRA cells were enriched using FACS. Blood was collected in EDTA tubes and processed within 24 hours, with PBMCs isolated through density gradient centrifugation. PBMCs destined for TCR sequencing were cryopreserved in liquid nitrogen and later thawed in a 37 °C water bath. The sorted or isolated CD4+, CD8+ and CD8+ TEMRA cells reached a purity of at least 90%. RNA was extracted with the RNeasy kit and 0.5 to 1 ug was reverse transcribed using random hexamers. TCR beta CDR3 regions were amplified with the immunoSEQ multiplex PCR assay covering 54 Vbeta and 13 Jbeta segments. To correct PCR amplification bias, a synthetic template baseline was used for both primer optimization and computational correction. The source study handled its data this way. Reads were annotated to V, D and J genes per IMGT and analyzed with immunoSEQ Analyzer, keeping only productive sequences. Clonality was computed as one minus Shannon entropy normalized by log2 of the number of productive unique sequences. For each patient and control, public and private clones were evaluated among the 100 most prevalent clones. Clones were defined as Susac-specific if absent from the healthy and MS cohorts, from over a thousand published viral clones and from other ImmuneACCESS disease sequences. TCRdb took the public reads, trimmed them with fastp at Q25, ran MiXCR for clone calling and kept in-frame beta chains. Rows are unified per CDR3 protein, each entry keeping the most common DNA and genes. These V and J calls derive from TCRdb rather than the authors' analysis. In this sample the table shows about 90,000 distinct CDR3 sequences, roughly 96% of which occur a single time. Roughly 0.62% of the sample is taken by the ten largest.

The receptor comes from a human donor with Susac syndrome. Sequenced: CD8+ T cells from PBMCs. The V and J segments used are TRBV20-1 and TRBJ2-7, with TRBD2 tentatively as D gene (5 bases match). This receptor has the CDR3 CSAQPEAFSYEQYF. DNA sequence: TGCAGTGCTCAACCGGAGGCTTTTTCCTACGAGCAGTACTTC.